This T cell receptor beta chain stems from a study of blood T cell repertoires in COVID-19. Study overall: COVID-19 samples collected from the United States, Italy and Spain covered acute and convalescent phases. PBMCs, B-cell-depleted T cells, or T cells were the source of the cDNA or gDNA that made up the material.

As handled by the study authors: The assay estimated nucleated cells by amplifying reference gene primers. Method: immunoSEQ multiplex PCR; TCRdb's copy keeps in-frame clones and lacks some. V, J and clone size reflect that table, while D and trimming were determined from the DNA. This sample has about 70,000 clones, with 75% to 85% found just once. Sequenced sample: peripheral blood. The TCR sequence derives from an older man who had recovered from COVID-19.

The CDR3 loop reads CASSLLGWRTAPSGNTIYF. Written as DNA, the CDR3 is TGTGCCAGCAGTTTATTGGGATGGAGGACAGCACCCTCTGGAAACACCATATATTTT. The chain has TRBV28 and TRBJ1-3; perhaps TRBD1 as D (6 bases). CDR1 and CDR2 (germline): MDHEN, SYDVKM. Trimming took off 1 base at V and 0 bases at J, with 19 bases between the two ends. There are 19 residues in the CDR3.